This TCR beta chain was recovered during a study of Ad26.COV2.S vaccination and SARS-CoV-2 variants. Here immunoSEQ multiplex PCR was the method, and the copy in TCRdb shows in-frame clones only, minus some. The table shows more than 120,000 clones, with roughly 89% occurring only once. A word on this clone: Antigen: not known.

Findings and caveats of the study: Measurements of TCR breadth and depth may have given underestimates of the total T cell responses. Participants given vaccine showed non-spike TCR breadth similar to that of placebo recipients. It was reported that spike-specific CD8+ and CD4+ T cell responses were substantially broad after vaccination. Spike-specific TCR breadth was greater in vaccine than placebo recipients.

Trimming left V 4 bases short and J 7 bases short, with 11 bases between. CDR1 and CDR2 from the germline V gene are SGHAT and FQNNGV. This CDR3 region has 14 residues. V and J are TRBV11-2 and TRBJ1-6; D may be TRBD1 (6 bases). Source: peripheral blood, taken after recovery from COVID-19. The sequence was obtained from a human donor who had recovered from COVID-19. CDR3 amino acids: CASSSGQGNSPLHF. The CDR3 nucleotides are TGTGCCAGCAGCTCGGGGCAGGGGAATTCACCCCTCCACTTT. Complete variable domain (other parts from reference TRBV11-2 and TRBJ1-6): EAGVAQSPRYKIIEKRQSVAFWCNPISGHATLYWYQQILGQGPKLLIQFQNNGVVDDSQLPKDRFSAERLKGVDSTLKIQPAKLEDSAVYLCASSSGQGNSPLHFGNGTRLTVT.